A selection of T cell receptor beta chains follows, all from one sample in a study of CD8+CD57+ T cells in acquired aplastic anemia. TCRdb used MiXCR to reprocess the reads, holding one entry per CDR3 protein. Seen here are around 180,000 distinct CDR3 sequences, under 75% observed once, and the top ten hold about 50%. The sequencing input was sorted CD4+, CD8+, or CD8+CD57+ T cells (not recorded which) from PBMCs. The receptor source for this set is a human donor in good health. Each CDR3 is given with its conserved first and last residue. A D gene is named only where the DNA matches it firmly. Size is stated for part of the rows, as once, few or many counts, or as a class when the clone is expanded.

CDR3aa,CDR3nt,d_gene,j_gene,v_gene,abundance
CASSLEAGGGFYEQYF,TGTGCCAGCAGCTTGGAAGCGGGCGGGGGTTTCTACGAGCAGTACTTC,TRBD2,TRBJ2-7,TRBV5-4,NA
CASSQGIVSYEQYF,TGTGCCAGTAGTCAGGGGATAGTTTCCTACGAGCAGTACTTC,NA,TRBJ2-7,TRBV19,many
CASTETGVEQYF,TGTGCCAGCACCGAAACAGGGGTCGAGCAGTACTTC,TRBD1,TRBJ2-7,TRBV28,NA
CASTLVGGVQSSDNEQFF,TGTGCCAGCACCCTGGTCGGTGGTGTACAGAGCTCCGACAATGAGCAGTTCTTC,NA,TRBJ2-1,TRBV2,NA
CATKGGGTTGELFF,TGTGCCACCAAAGGGGGGGGGACCACCGGGGAGCTGTTTTTT,NA,TRBJ2-2,TRBV24-1,NA
CASRSSDSNTGELFF,TGTGCCAGCAGGTCTAGCGACTCGAACACCGGGGAGCTGTTTTTT,NA,TRBJ2-2,TRBV2,NA
CATSRDPGYEQYF,TGTGCCACCAGCAGAGATCCGGGGTACGAGCAGTACTTC,NA,TRBJ2-7,TRBV15,NA
CASSLGLAEQYF,TGTGCCAGCAGCTTGGGACTAGCTGAGCAGTACTTC,TRBD2,TRBJ2-7,TRBV13,NA
CATRGRAYNEQYF,TGTGCCACCAGGGGGCGCGCCTACAATGAGCAGTATTTT,NA,TRBJ2-3,TRBV24-1,NA
CATSDPGTSVDTQYF,TGTGCCACCAGTGACCCCGGGACTAGCGTAGATACGCAGTATTTT,TRBD2,TRBJ2-3,TRBV24-1,NA
CSVEGGRGNTEAFF,TGCAGCGTTGAAGGTGGCAGGGGAAACACTGAAGCTTTCTTT,NA,TRBJ1-1,TRBV29-1,few
CASSLAPSTDTQYF,TGCGCCAGCAGCTTAGCGCCGAGCACAGATACGCAGTATTTT,NA,TRBJ2-3,TRBV5-1,NA
CASSSLAKFPYEQYF,TGTGCCAGCAGTTCCCTAGCGAAGTTCCCCTACGAGCAGTACTTC,NA,TRBJ2-7,TRBV7-2,many
CASSFTGGTEAFF,TGTGCCAGCAGTTTTACGGGGGGGACTGAAGCTTTCTTT,NA,TRBJ1-1,TRBV25-1,NA
CASSDGLIYEQYF,TGTGCCAGCAGCGACGGGCTGATCTACGAGCAGTACTTC,NA,TRBJ2-7,TRBV12-3/TRBV12-4,many
CASSEDRGPGSYNEQFF,TGTGCCAGCAGCGAGGACAGGGGGCCCGGGTCGTACAATGAGCAGTTCTTC,TRBD1,TRBJ2-1,TRBV7-6,NA
CASSPQFLGIAFF,TGCGCCAGCAGCCCGCAGTTTCTCGGAATCGCTTTCTTT,NA,TRBJ1-1,TRBV5-1,once
CASSRTSGGSEQFF,TGTGCCAGCAGCAGGACTAGCGGGGGGAGTGAGCAGTTCTTC,TRBD2,TRBJ2-1,TRBV12-3/TRBV12-4,NA
CASSLLGGLHEQYF,TGTGCCAGCAGTCTCCTCGGGGGACTACACGAGCAGTACTTC,TRBD2,TRBJ2-7,TRBV28,many
CASSLGSAGLQPQHF,TGTGCCAGCAGCTTAGGATCGGCAGGGCTTCAGCCCCAGCATTTT,NA,TRBJ1-5,TRBV7-8,NA
CASSLKTSGGPAKTQYF,TGTGCCAGCAGCTTAAAGACTAGCGGGGGGCCGGCGAAGACCCAGTACTTC,TRBD2,TRBJ2-5,TRBV7-2,NA
CASSLQGTYEQYF,TGTGCCAGCAGCTTACAGGGCACCTACGAGCAGTACTTC,NA,TRBJ2-7,TRBV7-9,NA
CASSLVGAGGPIHF,TGCGCCAGCAGCTTGGTAGGAGCGGGAGGCCCCATCCACTTT,NA,TRBJ1-6,TRBV5-1,NA
CTSSPDREQFF,TGCACCAGCAGCCCGGACAGGGAGCAGTTCTTC,TRBD1,TRBJ2-1,TRBV5-1,NA
CASQGDIAEAFF,TGTGCCAGCCAGGGGGACATTGCTGAAGCTTTCTTT,TRBD1,TRBJ1-1,TRBV2,NA
CASSVAGWQELHF,TGTGCCAGCAGCGTAGCGGGTTGGCAGGAACTCCACTTT,NA,TRBJ1-6,TRBV9,NA
CATRGARGGDYGYTF,TGTGCCACCAGGGGGGCAAGGGGGGGTGACTATGGCTACACCTTC,NA,TRBJ1-2,TRBV24-1,NA
CASSSPTGDSYEQYF,TGTGCCAGCAGCTCCCCCACGGGGGACTCCTACGAGCAGTACTTC,NA,TRBJ2-7,TRBV5-6,NA
CASSLLTGFPYF,TGTGCCAGCAGCTTGTTGACCGGATTCCCTTACTTC,NA,TRBJ2-4,TRBV7-2,many
CASSHGRWTEAFF,TGTGCCAGCAGCCACGGCAGGTGGACTGAAGCTTTCTTT,NA,TRBJ1-1,TRBV7-3,NA
CASSGSNTPGANVLTF,TGTGCCAGCAGCGGGTCGAACACCCCTGGGGCCAACGTCCTGACTTTC,NA,TRBJ2-6,TRBV9,NA
CASRLTGNEQFF,TGTGCCAGCAGACTGACAGGTAATGAGCAGTTCTTC,NA,TRBJ2-1,TRBV5-8,many
CASSVAGAVGEPQHF,TGTGCCAGCAGCGTAGCTGGAGCCGTGGGGGAGCCCCAGCATTTT,NA,TRBJ1-5,TRBV9,few
CASSLGWNSPLHF,TGTGCCAGCAGCTTAGGCTGGAATTCACCCCTCCACTTT,NA,TRBJ1-6,TRBV7-7,NA
CSAGAGGPSGANVLTF,TGCAGTGCTGGAGCGGGGGGCCCCTCTGGGGCCAACGTCCTGACTTTC,TRBD2,TRBJ2-6,TRBV20-1,NA
CSARPGHWNTGELFF,TGCAGTGCTCGCCCGGGACACTGGAACACCGGGGAGCTGTTTTTT,NA,TRBJ2-2,TRBV20-1,NA
CASSQDRQGSYNEQFF,TGCGCCAGCAGCCAAGACCGGCAGGGGTCCTACAATGAGCAGTTCTTC,NA,TRBJ2-1,TRBV4-1,many
CASSTSDSGNTIYF,TGCGCCAGCAGCACCAGCGACTCTGGAAACACCATATATTTT,NA,TRBJ1-3,TRBV5-1,NA
CATRTATYEQYF,TGTGCCACAAGGACAGCAACCTACGAGCAGTACTTC,NA,TRBJ2-7,TRBV10-3,NA
CASSRTSGGPYNEQFF,TGTGCCAGCAGCCGTACTAGCGGGGGACCCTACAATGAGCAGTTCTTC,TRBD2,TRBJ2-1,TRBV7-3,NA
CASSNPYGQQYF,TGTGCCAGCAGCAATCCTTACGGACAGCAGTACTTC,NA,TRBJ2-7,TRBV9,NA
CASSADRDDMNTEAFF,TGTGCCAGTAGTGCGGACAGGGATGACATGAACACTGAAGCTTTCTTC,TRBD1,TRBJ1-1,TRBV19,NA
CASSQVGSLTDTQYF,TGCGCCAGCAGCCAAGTCGGTTCACTCACAGATACGCAGTATTTT,NA,TRBJ2-3,TRBV4-3,many
CASSVELADLGEQYF,TGTGCCAGCAGCGTAGAACTAGCAGACTTGGGCGAGCAGTACTTC,NA,TRBJ2-7,TRBV9,NA
CSARDLRQGDYSNQPQHF,TGCAGTGCTAGAGACCTCCGACAGGGAGATTATAGCAATCAGCCCCAGCATTTT,TRBD1,TRBJ1-5,TRBV20-1,NA
CAISEGTGRETQYF,TGTGCCATCAGTGAAGGGACAGGGCGAGAGACCCAGTACTTC,TRBD1,TRBJ2-5,TRBV10-3,NA
CASTYQGSEAFF,TGTGCCAGCACATACCAGGGTAGTGAAGCTTTCTTT,NA,TRBJ1-1,TRBV7-9,NA
CASSLGGVGGYTF,TGTGCCAGCAGCTTAGGGGGGGTAGGTGGCTACACCTTC,NA,TRBJ1-2,TRBV9,once
CSAGENTEAFF,TGCAGCGCAGGGGAAAACACTGAAGCTTTCTTT,NA,TRBJ1-1,TRBV29-1,few
CSASAGYGYTF,TGCAGTGCTAGTGCGGGGTATGGCTACACCTTC,NA,TRBJ1-2,TRBV20-1,NA
CASSLLGPEQYF,TGTGCCAGCAGCTTACTAGGACCGGAGCAGTACTTC,NA,TRBJ2-7,TRBV7-2,NA
CASSDRRGTLGTQYF,TGCGCCAGCAGTGATAGGCGGGGCACACTTGGGACCCAGTACTTC,NA,TRBJ2-5,TRBV2,NA
CASRPGLAGITGELFF,TGTGCCAGCAGACCGGGACTAGCGGGAATCACCGGGGAGCTGTTTTTT,TRBD2,TRBJ2-2,TRBV2,NA
CASSEQGSFTYEQYF,TGTGCCAGCAGTGAACAGGGGTCTTTCACCTACGAGCAGTACTTC,NA,TRBJ2-7,TRBV6-1,once
CSARDKYRVSGNQPQHF,TGCAGTGCTAGAGATAAGTACAGGGTGTCCGGCAATCAGCCCCAGCATTTT,NA,TRBJ1-5,TRBV20-1,many
CASSSRQGAVDTQYF,TGCGCCAGCAGCTCAAGACAGGGGGCGGTAGATACGCAGTATTTT,TRBD1,TRBJ2-3,TRBV5-1,NA
CASSQASAYNEQFF,TGCGCCAGCAGCCAAGCCTCGGCCTACAATGAGCAGTTCTTC,NA,TRBJ2-1,TRBV4-3,many
CASSIPGVSNEQFF,TGTGCCAGTAGTATTCCAGGGGTAAGCAATGAGCAGTTCTTC,NA,TRBJ2-1,TRBV24-1,NA
CASSYSRGQPNNEQFF,TGTGCCAGCAGTTACTCACGGGGGCAGCCGAACAATGAGCAGTTCTTC,NA,TRBJ2-1,TRBV6-5,many
CASSLRGVGNTIYF,TGTGCCAGCAGCTTGAGGGGGGTCGGGAACACCATATATTTT,NA,TRBJ1-3,TRBV5-4,NA